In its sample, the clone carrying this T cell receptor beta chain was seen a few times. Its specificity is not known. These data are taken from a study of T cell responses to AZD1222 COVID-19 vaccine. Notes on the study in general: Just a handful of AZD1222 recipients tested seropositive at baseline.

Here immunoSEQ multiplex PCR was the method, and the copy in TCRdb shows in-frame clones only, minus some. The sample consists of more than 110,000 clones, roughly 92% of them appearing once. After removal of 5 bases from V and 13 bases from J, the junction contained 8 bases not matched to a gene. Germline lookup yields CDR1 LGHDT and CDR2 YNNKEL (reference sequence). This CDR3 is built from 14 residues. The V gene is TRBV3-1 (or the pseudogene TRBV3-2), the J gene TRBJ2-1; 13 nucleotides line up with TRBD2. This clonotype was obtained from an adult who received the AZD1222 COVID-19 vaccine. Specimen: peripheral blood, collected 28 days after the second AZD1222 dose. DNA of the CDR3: TGTGCCAGCAGCGTTCCGGGACTAGCGGGATCCCAGTTCTTC. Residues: CASSVPGLAGSQFF.